What follows are 27 T cell receptor beta chains derived from one specimen sequenced in a study of cytomegalovirus exposure and HLA in healthy donors. The study ran its PCR with 60 Vbeta and 13 Jbeta primers. Here immunoSEQ multiplex PCR was the method, and the copy in TCRdb shows in-frame clones only, minus some. The sample holds about 190,000 clones; around 83% are singletons and the top ten take less than 2%. Sequencing was done on a sample of PBMCs. These TCRs come from a man aged 40-55 years in good health and CMV-seropositive.

The chain links TRBV5-6 to TRBJ2-5, with TRBD1 matching 8 bases. The J segment lost 5 bases and the V segment lost 2 bases, leaving 2 bases of the junction unmatched. The CDR3 totals 13 residues. Germline loops: CDR1 SGHDT, CDR2 YYEEEE. The CDR3 bases are TGTGCCAGCAGCTTTCAGGGGGCGGAGACCCAGTACTTC. It yields the protein CASSFQGAETQYF.

The chain joins TRBV15 to TRBJ1-3; no definite D call. Germline-derived CDR1 and CDR2 are LNHNV and YYDKDF (reference sequence). The CDR3 covers 16 residues. V was pared by 3 bases and J by 4 bases, with 16 bases between. The CDR3, as DNA: TGTGCCACCAGCAGGTTGGGTGTCGGGAAAGGAAACACCATATATTTT. Its translation is CATSRLGVGKGNTIYF.

The chain has TRBV18 and TRBJ2-1; possible D gene TRBD2, 6 bases. Trimming removed 4 bases from V and 7 bases from J, with 14 bases in between. From germline, CDR1 is KGHSH and CDR2 LQKENI. The CDR3 has 14 residues. The CDR3 region has the DNA TGTGCCAGCTCACTTCGACTAGAAGAAAATGAGCAGTTCTTC. As protein: CASSLRLEENEQFF.

V and J are TRBV7-9 and TRBJ2-7; TRBD2 matches at 15 bases. The germline gives CDR1 SEHNR, CDR2 FQNEAQ (reference sequence). The V and J ends lost 6 bases and 1 base, in that order; junction bases with no gene match: 13. The CDR3 runs to 19 residues. The CDR3 protein is CASRPETGTSGGLSYEQYF. CDR3 nucleotide sequence: TGTGCCAGCAGGCCGGAAACCGGGACTAGCGGGGGGCTGTCCTACGAGCAGTACTTC.

The chain couples TRBV5-5 to TRBJ2-1; D may be TRBD2 (5 bases). Germline V gene lookup returns CDR1 SGHKS and CDR2 YYEKEE (reference sequence). V was clipped by 2 bases and J by 3 bases, with 18 bases between them. The CDR3 is made up of 17 amino acids. CDR3 bases: TGTGCCAGCAGCTTAGGGATCGTCAGCGGCCACTACAATGAGCAGTTCTTC. The encoded protein is CASSLGIVSGHYNEQFF.

V and J are TRBV11-2 and TRBJ2-7; TRBD2 might be the D (6 bases). Between the trimmed V and J ends, which lost 2 bases and 4 bases, there was a span of 12 bases. Per germline, CDR1 SGHAT and CDR2 FQNNGV. This CDR3 region has 14 residues. The CDR3 nucleotides are TGTGCCAGCAGCTTATGGGGGGATGTGTACGAGCAGTACTTC. This gives the protein CASSLWGDVYEQYF.

This chain uses TRBV5-5 with TRBJ2-2; 12 bases are a match to TRBD2. Trimming at V came to 0 bases and at J to 4 bases, leaving 1 base not matched to a gene. This CDR3 has 16 amino acids. CDR1 and CDR2 from the germline V gene are SGHKS and YYEKEE (reference sequence). CDR3 region: CASSLASGRATGELFF. CDR3 coding DNA: TGTGCCAGCAGCTTGGCTAGCGGGAGGGCCACCGGGGAGCTGTTTTTT. Variable domain in full (rest from reference TRBV5-5 and TRBJ2-2): DAGVTQSPTHLIKTRGQQVTLRCSPISGHKSVSWYQQVLGQGPQFIFQYYEKEERGRGNFPDRFSARQFPNYSSELNVNALLLGDSALYLCASSLASGRATGELFFGEGSRLTVL.

In its sample, this clone was seen once. The J gene is TRBJ1-4, the V gene TRBV6-6, with D perhaps TRBD1 (5 bases). Per germline, CDR1 MNHNY and CDR2 SVGAGI (reference sequence). Between the trimmed V and J ends, which lost 5 bases and 0 bases, there was a span of 7 bases. The CDR3 consists of 14 residues. DNA for the CDR3: TGTGCCAGCAGTCTGACAGCAACTAATGAAAAACTGTTTTTT. Residues: CASSLTATNEKLFF.

This clone showed up just once. The chain employs TRBV19 and TRBJ1-5; 10 bases are shared with TRBD1. The germline CDR1 and CDR2 sequences are LNHDA and SQIVND (reference sequence). V shed 9 bases and J 3 bases; nucleotides not matched to a gene: 11. This CDR3 is 16 amino acids long. The CDR3 region is CASLTGQGGINQPQHF. CDR3 bases: TGTGCCAGCCTCACCGGACAGGGGGGGATCAATCAGCCCCAGCATTTT.

The chain combines TRBV30 with TRBJ1-5; no reliable D call. V was clipped by 0 bases and J by 7 bases, with 10 bases between them. CDR3 length equals 13 residues. CDR1 and CDR2 (germline): GTSNPN, SVGIG (reference sequence). CDR3 nucleotides: TGTGCCTGGAGTGTGGCGGAGGGCCAGCCCCAGCATTTT. It yields the protein CAWSVAEGQPQHF.

The chain carries TRBV5-1 and TRBJ1-1; D uncertain. V was trimmed by 0 bases and J by 4 bases, leaving 7 bases between them. Germline V lookup: CDR1 SGHRS, CDR2 YFSETQ. The CDR3 is 13 residues long. The CDR3 nucleotides read TGCGCCAGCAGCTTGGGAGAAAGCACTGAAGCTTTCTTT. Residues: CASSLGESTEAFF.

This chain joins TRBV6-1 and TRBJ2-5; TRBD2 agrees at 10 bases. With the DNA end fitting TRBJ2-7 better, the J assignment may be wrong. Germline CDR1 reads MNHNS; CDR2 reads SASEGT. This CDR3 is 15 amino acids long. CDR3 in DNA: TGTGCCAGCAGTGAAACTAGCGGGACGCGCTACGAGCAGTACTTC. It yields the protein CASSETSGTRYEQYF.

This clone was recorded once. Other DNA sequences in this sample translate to the same CDR3. V usage is TRBV7-2 and J usage is TRBJ1-5; TRBD1 is a possible D gene (5 bases). The germline V gene encodes CDR1 SGHTA and CDR2 FQGNSA. V was cut by 5 bases and J by 3 bases, with 11 bases left in between. The CDR3 totals 14 residues. DNA of the CDR3: TGTGCCAGCAGCCGAGACAGAAACAATCAGCCCCAGCATTTT. Its protein is CASSRDRNNQPQHF.

CDR3 in amino acids: CASSPGLSTDTQYF. The CDR3 bases are TGTGCCAGCTCACCAGGACTTAGCACAGATACGCAGTATTTT. The J gene is TRBJ2-3, the V gene TRBV18, with D tentatively TRBD2 (5 bases). Trimming took 2 bases from V and 0 from J, leaving 6 bases between them. CDR1 and CDR2 (germline): KGHSH, LQKENI. The CDR3 is 14 residues long. Variable domain in full (rest from reference TRBV18 and TRBJ2-3): NAGVMQNPRHLVRRRGQEARLRCSPMKGHSHVYWYRQLPEEGLKFMVYLQKENIIDESGMPKERFSAEFPKEGPSILRIQQVVRGDSAAYFCASSPGLSTDTQYFGPGTRLTVL.

The rearrangement links TRBV28 to TRBJ2-1, with a tentative D call TRBD1 (6 bases). The CDR3 extends over 15 amino acids. Germline lookup yields CDR1 MDHEN and CDR2 SYDVKM. The V end was cut by 4 bases, the J end by 0 bases, with 10 bases between. CDR3 DNA: TGTGCCAGCAGTTCCCAGGGGTTCTCCTACAATGAGCAGTTCTTC. Protein: CASSSQGFSYNEQFF.

The rearrangement joins TRBV2 to TRBJ2-3, with a tentative D call TRBD2 (5 bases). Trimming took 8 bases from V and 3 from J, leaving 21 bases between them. This CDR3 is built from 16 residues. Germline CDR1 is SNHLY and CDR2 is FYNNEI. The CDR3 nucleotides read TGTGCCAGCCTCCCCCGGCTCGGGAAAGGAACAGATACGCAGTATTTT. Translating gives CASLPRLGKGTDTQYF.

Comment on this clone: The junction departs from germline at one end; a sequencing error may be responsible. The V gene is TRBV14, the J gene TRBJ2-7, with a tentative D call TRBD2 (6 bases). CDR3 length: 13 amino acids. Germline V gives CDR1 SGHDN, CDR2 FVKESK. This chain's CDR3 is CASSQVGGAEAHF. DNA for the CDR3: TGTGCCAGCAGCCAAGTAGGCGGGGCAGAGGCGCACTTC. The entire variable domain, with the rest obtained from reference TRBV14 and TRBJ2-7, is as follows: EAGVTQFPSHSVIEKGQTVTLRCDPISGHDNLYWYRRVMGKEIKFLLHFVKESKQDESGMPNNRFLAERTGGTYSTLKVQPAELEDSGVYFCASSQVGGAEAHFGPGTRLTVT.

This clone was picked up one time. This chain joins TRBV6-5 and TRBJ2-3; TRBD1 aligns across 7 bases. Germline V gene lookup returns CDR1 MNHEY and CDR2 SVGAGI. The CDR3 loop spans 14 amino acids. The junction had 5 bases not matched to a gene; V was cut back by 7 bases and J by 1 base. The CDR3 DNA reads as TGTGCCAGCACCCGGGACAGACGCACAGATACGCAGTATTTT. It codes for CASTRDRRTDTQYF.

The gene calls are TRBV27 and TRBJ1-1; D uncertain. V lost 1 base, J lost 4 bases, and 10 bases lay in between. Germline assignment: CDR1 MNHEY and CDR2 SMNVEV (reference sequence). The CDR3 covers 14 residues. CDR3 sequence (DNA): TGTGCCAGCAGTTTATACTTTCGGAGCACTGAAGCTTTCTTT. Protein: CASSLYFRSTEAFF.

This chain links TRBV28 with TRBJ2-7; 12 nucleotides align to TRBD1. The CDR3 has 15 residues. With 3 bases clipped from V and 6 bases from J, the junction kept 6 bases outside the gene matches. Germline V gene data show CDR1 as MDHEN and CDR2 as SYDVKM. CDR3 nucleotides: TGTGCCAGCAGTTTTATCGGGACAGGGGGCCTCGAGCAGTACTTC. Translation: CASSFIGTGGLEQYF.

This chain's CDR3 is CASSPDPHKRNEQFF. CDR3 DNA sequence: TGTGCCAGCAGCCCAGATCCCCATAAGCGGAATGAGCAGTTCTTC. This sequence joins TRBV11-3 and TRBJ2-1, with D tentatively TRBD2 (5 bases). CDR3 length: 15 amino acids. V was pared by 5 bases and J by 7 bases, with 18 bases between. Germline V gene data show CDR1 as SGHNT and CDR2 as YENEEA.

The CDR3 DNA is TGTGCCAGCAGCTTAACCCCCTTGTGGAGCAACACTGAAGCTTTCTTT. This sequence encodes CASSLTPLWSNTEAFF. The chain links TRBV7-2 to TRBJ1-1; no reliable D call. Germline-derived CDR1 and CDR2 are SGHTA and FQGNSA. The CDR3 is made up of 16 amino acids. V was clipped by 2 bases and J by 2 bases, with 15 bases between them.

Comment on this clone: Additional DNA sequences in this sample encode the identical CDR3. The chain uses TRBV5-4 and TRBJ2-1; TRBD2 aligns across 12 bases. After removal of 0 bases from V and 4 bases from J, the junction contained 2 bases not matched to a gene. This CDR3 has 16 amino acids. Germline V gives CDR1 SGHNT, CDR2 YYREEE (reference sequence). In nucleotides, the CDR3 is TGTGCCAGCAGCTTGGGGGGACTAGCGGGTTACAATGAGCAGTTCTTC. This encodes CASSLGGLAGYNEQFF.

Written as DNA, the CDR3 is TGTGCCACTAGTAAGGGGGGGCCTCGGGGGCTGATCCACGAGCAGTACTTC. It encodes CATSKGGPRGLIHEQYF. This chain links TRBV27 with TRBJ2-7; D is possibly TRBD2 (7 bases). V dropped 10 bases and J dropped 5 bases, with 30 bases sitting between them. Germline V gene data show CDR1 as MNHEY and CDR2 as SMNVEV (reference sequence). The CDR3 covers 17 residues.

The V and J genes are TRBV7-2 and TRBJ2-1, with TRBD2 as a possible D gene (6 bases). The V gene lost 5 bases and the J gene lost 4 bases, with 18 bases spanning the gap. The length of the CDR3 is 16 residues. Germline V gene sequence: CDR1 SGHTA, CDR2 FQGNSA. In nucleotides, the CDR3 is TGTGCCAGCAGCCCCCCAGGAGCGGGCCAATACAATGAGCAGTTCTTC. This encodes CASSPPGAGQYNEQFF.

The chain links TRBV19 to TRBJ1-5; 8 bases map to TRBD1. V was clipped by 10 bases and J by 1 base; unmatched bases: 6. Germline CDR1 LNHDA, CDR2 SQIVND (reference sequence). This CDR3 has 14 amino acids. For the CDR3, the DNA is TGTGCCACCAGGACAGGGTCGAGCAATCAGCCCCAGCATTTT. As protein: CATRTGSSNQPQHF.

The J gene is TRBJ2-5, the V gene TRBV6-4, with a weak D call TRBD2 (5 bases). From germline, CDR1 is MRHNA and CDR2 SNTAGT. Trimming shortened V by 5 bases and J by 5 bases, and 15 bases separated the two germline ends. The CDR3 runs to 14 residues. In DNA form, the CDR3 reads TGTGCCAGCAGTCCGGACTCCCTCTCTGAGACCCAGTACTTC. Protein product: CASSPDSLSETQYF.